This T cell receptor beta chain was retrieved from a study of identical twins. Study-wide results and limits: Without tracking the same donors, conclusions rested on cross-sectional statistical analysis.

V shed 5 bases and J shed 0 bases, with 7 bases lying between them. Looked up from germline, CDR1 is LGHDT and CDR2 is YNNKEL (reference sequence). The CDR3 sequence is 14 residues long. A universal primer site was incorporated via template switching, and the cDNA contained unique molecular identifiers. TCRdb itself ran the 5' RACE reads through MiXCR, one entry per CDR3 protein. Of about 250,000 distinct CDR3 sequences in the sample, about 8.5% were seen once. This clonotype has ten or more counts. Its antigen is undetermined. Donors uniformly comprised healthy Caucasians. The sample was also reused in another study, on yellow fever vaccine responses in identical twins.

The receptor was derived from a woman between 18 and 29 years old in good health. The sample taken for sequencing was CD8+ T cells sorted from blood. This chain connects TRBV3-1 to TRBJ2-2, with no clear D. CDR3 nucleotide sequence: TGTGCCAGCAGCGGGCTCGCGAACACCGGGGAGCTGTTTTTT. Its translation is CASSGLANTGELFF.